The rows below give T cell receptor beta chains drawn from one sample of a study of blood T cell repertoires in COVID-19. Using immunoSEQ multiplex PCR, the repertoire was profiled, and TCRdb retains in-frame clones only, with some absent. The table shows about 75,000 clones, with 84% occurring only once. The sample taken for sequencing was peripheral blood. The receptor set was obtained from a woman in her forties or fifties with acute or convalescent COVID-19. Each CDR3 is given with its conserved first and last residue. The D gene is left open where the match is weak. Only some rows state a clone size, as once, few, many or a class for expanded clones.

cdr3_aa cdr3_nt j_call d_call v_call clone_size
CSVRGQGRPSTDTQYF TGCAGCGTAAGAGGACAGGGGAGACCTAGCACAGATACGCAGTATTTT TRBJ2-3 TRBD1 TRBV29-1 NA
CAWKGPVNSPLHF TGTGCCTGGAAGGGGCCCGTAAATTCACCCCTCCACTTT TRBJ1-6 NA TRBV30 once
CASSRGDPGNTIYF TGTGCCAGCAGCCGGGGGGATCCCGGAAACACCATATATTTT TRBJ1-3 NA TRBV7-2 NA
CASSETGLRQPQHF TGTGCCAGCAGCGAGACAGGTTTACGCCAGCCCCAGCATTTT TRBJ1-5 NA TRBV6-5 once
CASSPQGGNQPQHF TGTGCCAGCAGTCCACAGGGAGGCAATCAGCCCCAGCATTTT TRBJ1-5 NA TRBV2 NA
CASSWPPPSGGVQETQYF TGTGCCAGCAGCTGGCCGCCACCTAGCGGGGGGGTCCAAGAGACCCAGTACTTC TRBJ2-5 TRBD2 TRBV5-4 once
CAISGGTGASDTQYF TGTGCCATCAGTGGTGGGACAGGGGCATCAGATACGCAGTATTTT TRBJ2-3 TRBD1 TRBV10-3 NA
CSVVSDTQYF TGCAGCGTTGTTTCGGATACGCAGTATTTT TRBJ2-3 NA TRBV29-1 NA
CASSFSGRAGTGELFF TGTGCCAGCAGCTTTAGCGGGAGGGCCGGTACCGGGGAGCTGTTTTTT TRBJ2-2 TRBD2 TRBV7-6 NA
CASSQALYSVETEAFF TGTGCCAGCAGCCAAGCACTATACTCGGTGGAGACTGAAGCTTTCTTT TRBJ1-1 NA TRBV4-2 once
CASTPPAGGADTQYF TGTGCCAGCACCCCCCCAGCGGGGGGGGCAGATACGCAGTATTTT TRBJ2-3 TRBD2 TRBV6-5 NA
CASSIAGGNTGELFF TGTGCCAGCAGCATAGCGGGAGGCAACACCGGGGAGCTGTTTTTT TRBJ2-2 TRBD2 TRBV7-2 NA
CASIRGQSTTGELFF TGTGCCAGTATCCGTGGGCAGTCGACCACCGGGGAGCTGTTTTTT TRBJ2-2 NA TRBV19 once
CASSPRAVGNSPLHF TGTGCCAGCAGCCCACGAGCAGTCGGGAATTCACCCCTCCACTTT TRBJ1-6 NA TRBV9 NA
CASSVVGGANTGELFF TGTGCCAGCAGCGTAGTCGGGGGGGCGAACACCGGGGAGCTGTTTTTT TRBJ2-2 TRBD2 TRBV9 NA
CASSPDRSPNQPQHF TGTGCCAGCAGTCCCGACAGGTCACCTAATCAGCCCCAGCATTTT TRBJ1-5 NA TRBV6-2/TRBV6-3 NA
CASSLRGFSYNSPLHF TGTGCCAGCAGCCTTAGGGGGTTCTCCTATAATTCACCCCTCCACTTT TRBJ1-6 NA TRBV3-1/TRBV3-2 NA
CASSYQRVNTGELFF TGTGCCAGCAGTTACCAGCGGGTGAACACCGGGGAGCTGTTTTTT TRBJ2-2 NA TRBV6-2/TRBV6-3 NA
CASSQDSGVSPLHF TGTGCCAGCAGCCAAGATTCGGGGGTATCACCCCTCCACTTT TRBJ1-6 NA TRBV4-2 NA
CASSFPGQRGPHF TGTGCCAGCAGCTTCCCGGGACAGAGAGGTCCCCACTTT TRBJ1-6 TRBD1 TRBV11-2 NA
CASSVGPLDTQYF TGTGCCAGCAGTGTTGGGCCATTAGATACGCAGTATTTT TRBJ2-3 NA TRBV6-4 NA
CASSPSGSEKLFF TGTGCCAGCTCACCCTCGGGGAGTGAAAAACTGTTTTTT TRBJ1-4 NA TRBV18 NA
CASSLTGFTGELFF TGTGCCAGCAGTTTGACAGGGTTCACCGGGGAGCTGTTTTTT TRBJ2-2 TRBD1 TRBV6-2/TRBV6-3 NA
CASSLAGEAFF TGTGCCAGCAGTTTGGCAGGGGAAGCTTTCTTT TRBJ1-1 NA TRBV12-3/TRBV12-4 NA